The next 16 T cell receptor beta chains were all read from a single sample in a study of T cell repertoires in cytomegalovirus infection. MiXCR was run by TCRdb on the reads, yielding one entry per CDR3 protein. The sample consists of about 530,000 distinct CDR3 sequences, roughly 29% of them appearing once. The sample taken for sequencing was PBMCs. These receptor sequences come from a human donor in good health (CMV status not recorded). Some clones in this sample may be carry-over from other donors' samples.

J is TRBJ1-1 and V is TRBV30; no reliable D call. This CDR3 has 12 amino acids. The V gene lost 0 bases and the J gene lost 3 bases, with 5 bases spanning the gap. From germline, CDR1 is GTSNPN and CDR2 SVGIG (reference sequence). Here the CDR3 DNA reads TGTGCCTGGAGTGTACGTTACACTGAAGCTTTCTTT. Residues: CAWSVRYTEAFF. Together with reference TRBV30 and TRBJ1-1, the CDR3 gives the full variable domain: SQTIHQWPATLVQPVGSPLSLECTVEGTSNPNLYWYRQAAGRGLQLLFYSVGIGQISSEVPQNLSASRPQDRQFILSSKKLLLSDSGFYLCAWSVRYTEAFFGQGTRLTVV.

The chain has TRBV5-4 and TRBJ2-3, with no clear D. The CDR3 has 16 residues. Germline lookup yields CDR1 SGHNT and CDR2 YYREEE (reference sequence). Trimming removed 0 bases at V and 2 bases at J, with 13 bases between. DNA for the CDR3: TGTGCCAGCAGCTTGGAGGCTAGTGGGTCCACAGATACGCAGTATTTT. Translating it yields CASSLEASGSTDTQYF.

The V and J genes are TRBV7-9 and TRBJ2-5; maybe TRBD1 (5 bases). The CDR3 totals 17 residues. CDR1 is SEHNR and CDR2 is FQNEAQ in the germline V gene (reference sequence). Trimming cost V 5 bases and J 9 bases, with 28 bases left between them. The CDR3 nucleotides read TGTGCCAGCAGCAGCTTTCCGTCAGGGATCAAGAGAGGTCCCCAGTACTTC. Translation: CASSSFPSGIKRGPQYF.

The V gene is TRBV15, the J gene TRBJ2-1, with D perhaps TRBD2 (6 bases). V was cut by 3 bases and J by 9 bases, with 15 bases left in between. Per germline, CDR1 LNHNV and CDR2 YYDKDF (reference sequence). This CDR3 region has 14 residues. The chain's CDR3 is CATSRLAGSSEQFF. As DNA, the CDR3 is TGTGCCACCAGCAGGCTAGCCGGGAGCAGTGAGCAGTTCTTC.

The CDR3 coding sequence is TGTGCCAGCAGCCAAGAGGGGACGGGAGACTTCCAGGGCGCCTACGAGCAGTACTTC. This encodes CASSQEGTGDFQGAYEQYF. This chain uses TRBV4-2 with TRBJ2-7; TRBD2 is a possible D gene (6 bases). V lost 0 bases, J lost 2 bases, and 23 bases lay in between. CDR1 is LGHNA, CDR2 YNFKEQ, per germline. This CDR3 comprises 19 residues.

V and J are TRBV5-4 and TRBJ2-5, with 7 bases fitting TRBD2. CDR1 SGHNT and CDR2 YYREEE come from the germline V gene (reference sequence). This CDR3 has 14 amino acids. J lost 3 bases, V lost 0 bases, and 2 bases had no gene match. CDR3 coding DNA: TGTGCCAGCAGCTTGGCCGCGGGGGAAGAGACCCAGTACTTC. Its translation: CASSLAAGEETQYF.

The chain's CDR3 is CSVEGLAASSYNEQFF. The CDR3 coding sequence is TGCAGCGTTGAAGGTCTAGCAGCTAGCTCCTACAATGAGCAGTTCTTC. The chain employs TRBV29-1 and TRBJ2-1, with a weak D call TRBD2 (5 bases). Trimming took 1 base from V and 0 from J, leaving 13 bases between them. CDR3 size: 16 residues. The germline gives CDR1 SQVTM, CDR2 ANQGSEA.

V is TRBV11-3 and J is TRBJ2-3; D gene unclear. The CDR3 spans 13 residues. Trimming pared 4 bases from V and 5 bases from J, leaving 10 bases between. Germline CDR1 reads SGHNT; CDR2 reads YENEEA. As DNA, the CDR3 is TGTGCCAGCAGCTCACACTTAGGAGATACGCAGTATTTT. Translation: CASSSHLGDTQYF.

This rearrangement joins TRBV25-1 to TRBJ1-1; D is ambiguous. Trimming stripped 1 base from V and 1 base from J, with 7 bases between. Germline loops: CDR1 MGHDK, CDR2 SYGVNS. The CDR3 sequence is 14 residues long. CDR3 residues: CASSESHGNTEAFF. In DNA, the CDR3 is TGTGCCAGCAGTGAATCCCACGGGAACACTGAAGCTTTCTTT.

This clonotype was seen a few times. Written as DNA, the CDR3 is TGTGCCAGCAGCCAAGAAGCGGGGTCCTCCTACGAGCAGTACTTC. It specifies CASSQEAGSSYEQYF. This chain joins TRBV4-2 and TRBJ2-7; 7 bases are a match to TRBD2. The length of the CDR3 is 15 residues. The J segment lost 0 bases and the V segment lost 0 bases, leaving 2 bases of the junction unmatched. From germline, CDR1 is LGHNA and CDR2 YNFKEQ.

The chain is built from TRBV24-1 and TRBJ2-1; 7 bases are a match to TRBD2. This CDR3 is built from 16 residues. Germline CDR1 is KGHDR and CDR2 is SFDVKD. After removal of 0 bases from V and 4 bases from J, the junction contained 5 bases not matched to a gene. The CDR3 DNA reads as TGTGCCACCAGTGATTTGAGCGGGGAGAGATACAATGAGCAGTTCTTC. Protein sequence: CATSDLSGERYNEQFF.

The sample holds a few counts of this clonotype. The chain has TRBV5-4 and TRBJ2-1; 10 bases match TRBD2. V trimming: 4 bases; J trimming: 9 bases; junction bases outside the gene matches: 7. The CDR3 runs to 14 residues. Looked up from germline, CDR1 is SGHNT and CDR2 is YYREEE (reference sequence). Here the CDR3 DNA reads TGTGCCAGCAGCCCAGCTAGCGGGAGCGTTGAGCAGTTCTTC. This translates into CASSPASGSVEQFF.

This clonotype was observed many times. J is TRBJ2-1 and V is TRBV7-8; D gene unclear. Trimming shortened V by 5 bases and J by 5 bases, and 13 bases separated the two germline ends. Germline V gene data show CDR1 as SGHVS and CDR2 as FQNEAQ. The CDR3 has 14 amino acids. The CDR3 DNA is TGTGCCAGCAGCCAACCGAGTGGGAACAATGAGCAGTTCTTC. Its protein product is CASSQPSGNNEQFF.

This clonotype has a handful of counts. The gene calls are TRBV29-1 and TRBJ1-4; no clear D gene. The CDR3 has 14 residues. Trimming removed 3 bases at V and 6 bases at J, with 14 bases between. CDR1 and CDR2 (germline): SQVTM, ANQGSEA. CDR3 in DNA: TGCAGCGTTGAGACGGAGGGAAGGGATGAAAAACTGTTTTTT. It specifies CSVETEGRDEKLFF.

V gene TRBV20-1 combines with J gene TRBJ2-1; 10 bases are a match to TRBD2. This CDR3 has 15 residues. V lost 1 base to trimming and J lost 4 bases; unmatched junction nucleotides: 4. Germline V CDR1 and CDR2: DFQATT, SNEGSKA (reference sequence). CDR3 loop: CSARALAGTYNEQFF. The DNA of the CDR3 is TGCAGTGCTAGAGCACTAGCGGGGACATACAATGAGCAGTTCTTC.

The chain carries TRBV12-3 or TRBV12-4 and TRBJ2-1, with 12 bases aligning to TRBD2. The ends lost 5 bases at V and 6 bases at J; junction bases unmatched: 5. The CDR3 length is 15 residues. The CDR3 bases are TGTGCCAGCAGTCTCCGGACTAGCGGGACCAATGAGCAGTTCTTC. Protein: CASSLRTSGTNEQFF.